Listed below are T cell receptor beta chains from one sample, sequenced in a study of a mutant IDH1 vaccine in newly diagnosed glioma. Data came from immunoSEQ multiplex PCR; TCRdb stores just in-frame clones and leaves some out. Of about 54,000 clones listed, 84% are singletons. The antigens these receptors bind are not known. Source: PBMCs, taken from a glioma patient whose treatment included an IDH1 peptide vaccine. The receptors shown here come from a woman under 30 with glioma. Each CDR3 is given with its conserved first and last residue. The D gene is left open where the match is weak. Clone size is given for some rows only: seen once, a few or many times, or a class if the clone is expanded.

>-|-|TRBV5-4|TRBJ2-3
CASSWGQYTDTQYF
TGTGCCAGCAGCTGGGGGCAGTACACAGATACGCAGTATTTT
>few|-|TRBV10-3|TRBJ1-1
CAIRPGRLNTEAFF
TGTGCCATCAGGCCCGGACGGTTGAACACTGAAGCTTTCTTT
>-|TRBD2|TRBV10-1|TRBJ2-1
CASSDLTGTNFNEQFF
TGCGCCAGCAGTGACTTGACGGGGACTAACTTCAATGAGCAGTTCTTC
>once|-|TRBV6-1|TRBJ1-1
CASSEARGGAREAFF
TGTGCCAGCAGTGAAGCAAGGGGGGGGGCTCGAGAAGCTTTCTTT
>-|TRBD1|TRBV2|TRBJ2-5
CASSETGTGPKTQYF
TGTGCCAGCAGTGAAACTGGGACAGGGCCCAAGACCCAGTACTTC
>-|TRBD1|TRBV19|TRBJ1-4
CASSTGGTNEKLFF
TGTGCCAGTAGCACAGGGGGTACTAATGAAAAACTGTTTTTT
>-|-|TRBV10-3|TRBJ1-2
CAISSYEGAGGYTF
TGTGCCATCAGTTCCTACGAGGGAGCCGGTGGCTACACCTTC
>few|-|TRBV6-5|TRBJ1-2
CASSGPGPYGYTF
TGTGCCAGCAGTGGACCCGGTCCCTATGGCTACACCTTC
>-|-|TRBV6-1|TRBJ2-7
CASSEDYEQYF
TGTGCCAGCAGTGAAGATTACGAGCAGTACTTC
>large|TRBD1|TRBV6-4|TRBJ2-7
CASSEGVGGDEQYF
TGTGCCAGCAGTGAAGGTGTAGGGGGCGACGAGCAGTACTTC
>-|-|TRBV5-5|TRBJ2-7
CASSLRRAAHEQYF
TGTGCCAGCAGCTTGCGCAGGGCCGCCCACGAGCAGTACTTC
>few|-|TRBV11-3|TRBJ2-1
CASSFQRPYNEQFF
TGTGCCAGCAGCTTCCAGCGCCCCTACAATGAGCAGTTCTTC
>few|-|TRBV5-1|TRBJ1-1
CASSVGRILPTEAFF
TGCGCCAGCAGCGTAGGACGGATCCTTCCGACTGAAGCTTTCTTT
>-|TRBD1|TRBV19|TRBJ1-2
CASSISGTGGGYTF
TGTGCCAGTAGTATTAGCGGGACAGGGGGTGGCTACACCTTC
>-|-|TRBV18|TRBJ1-4
CASSPPRQGSNEKLFF
TGTGCCAGCTCACCCCCTCGGCAGGGGTCTAATGAAAAACTGTTTTTT
>-|TRBD1|TRBV27|TRBJ1-2
CASSFLGQAEYGYTF
TGTGCCAGCAGTTTCTTGGGACAGGCCGAATATGGCTACACCTTC
>-|-|TRBV5-1|TRBJ2-7
CASSLAGLVYEQYF
TGCGCCAGCAGCTTGGCGGGACTTGTTTACGAGCAGTACTTC
>-|-|TRBV11-1|TRBJ1-1
CASSLLAGAMNTEAFF
TGTGCCAGCAGCTTATTAGCGGGGGCTATGAACACTGAAGCTTTCTTT
>-|-|TRBV6-1|TRBJ2-1
CASSAPGDPVNEQFF
TGTGCCAGCAGTGCCCCAGGGGATCCGGTCAATGAGCAGTTCTTC
>-|TRBD2|TRBV19|TRBJ2-7
CASSMDGRDYEQYF
TGTGCCAGTAGTATGGACGGGAGGGACTACGAGCAGTACTTC
>-|TRBD1|TRBV7-9|TRBJ2-2
CASRGTGGPGELFF
TGTGCCAGCAGGGGGACAGGGGGCCCCGGGGAGCTGTTTTTT
>-|-|TRBV12-2|TRBJ1-2
CASRLVSPRNYGYTF
TGTGCAAGTCGCTTAGTATCCCCCAGGAACTATGGCTACACCTTC
>-|TRBD2|TRBV5-6|TRBJ2-7
CASSQTSGRAYEQYF
TGTGCCAGCAGCCAGACTAGCGGGAGGGCCTACGAGCAGTACTTC
>once|TRBD1|TRBV25-1|TRBJ2-1
CASSTGGPYNEQFF
TGTGCCAGCAGTACAGGGGGCCCCTACAATGAGCAGTTCTTC
>-|TRBD2|TRBV18|TRBJ2-7
CASSPGLAAYEQYF
TGTGCCAGCTCACCAGGACTAGCGGCCTACGAGCAGTACTTC
>-|-|TRBV19|TRBJ1-5
CASSISGPGQPQHF
TGTGCCAGTAGTATAAGTGGTCCCGGTCAGCCCCAGCATTTT
>-|-|TRBV5-1|TRBJ2-7
CASSEGRIITYEQYF
TGCGCCAGCAGTGAGGGTCGTATAATAACCTACGAGCAGTACTTC
>-|TRBD1|TRBV10-3|TRBJ2-3
CAISESTGGRTDTQYF
TGTGCCATCAGTGAGTCGACAGGGGGCCGCACAGATACGCAGTATTTT
>few|-|TRBV6-5|TRBJ2-7
CASSYSPASYEQYF
TGTGCCAGCAGTTACTCTCCAGCCTCCTACGAGCAGTACTTC
>-|TRBD2|TRBV5-1|TRBJ2-7
CASSSGTSFEQYF
TGCGCCAGCAGCTCCGGGACTAGCTTCGAGCAGTACTTC
>-|-|TRBV9|TRBJ2-7
CASSVDPQGGMYEQYF
TGTGCCAGCAGCGTAGACCCACAGGGCGGTATGTACGAGCAGTACTTC
>-|-|TRBV9|TRBJ2-1
CASSTNGATYNEQFF
TGTGCCAGCAGCACGAACGGGGCGACATACAATGAGCAGTTCTTC
>-|-|TRBV6-5|TRBJ2-7
CASSYGQGPSYEQYF
TGTGCCAGCAGTTACGGGCAGGGGCCCTCCTACGAGCAGTACTTC
>-|-|TRBV7-6|TRBJ2-2
CASSLSLAPTGELFF
TGTGCCAGCAGCTTATCCCTAGCCCCTACCGGGGAGCTGTTTTTT
>-|-|TRBV5-1|TRBJ2-5
CASSLSGIRETQYF
TGCGCCAGCAGCTTGTCTGGGATCCGAGAGACCCAGTACTTC
>few|TRBD2|TRBV6-5|TRBJ2-1
CASRTGTSVYNEQFF
TGTGCCAGCAGAACCGGGACTAGCGTGTACAATGAGCAGTTCTTC
>-|-|TRBV5-1|TRBJ2-1
CASSWGGAESYNEQFF
TGCGCCAGCAGCTGGGGGGGGGCGGAGTCCTACAATGAGCAGTTCTTC
>-|-|TRBV5-1|TRBJ2-7
CASSLVERYEQYF
TGCGCCAGCAGCTTGGTCGAGCGATACGAGCAGTACTTC
>-|TRBD2|TRBV5-1|TRBJ2-5
CASSSQRGGGKTQYF
TGCGCCAGCAGCTCCCAGCGGGGGGGAGGGAAGACCCAGTACTTC
>once|-|TRBV5-4|TRBJ2-3
CASSLGGSKRDTQYF
TGTGCCAGCAGCTTGGGCGGCAGTAAACGGGATACGCAGTATTTT
>-|-|TRBV11-3|TRBJ2-7
CASSLGDTAVHEQYF
TGTGCCAGCAGCTTAGGAGACACGGCCGTTCACGAGCAGTACTTC
>-|-|TRBV10-1|TRBJ2-7
CARNYEQYF
TGCGCCCGAAACTACGAGCAGTACTTC
>-|-|TRBV5-1|TRBJ1-6
CASSLAGIRYNSPLHF
TGCGCCAGCAGCTTGGCAGGGATTCGCTATAATTCACCCCTCCACTTT
>few|TRBD1|TRBV12-5|TRBJ1-6
CPDRANSPLHF
TGTCCTGACAGGGCCAATTCACCCCTCCACTTT